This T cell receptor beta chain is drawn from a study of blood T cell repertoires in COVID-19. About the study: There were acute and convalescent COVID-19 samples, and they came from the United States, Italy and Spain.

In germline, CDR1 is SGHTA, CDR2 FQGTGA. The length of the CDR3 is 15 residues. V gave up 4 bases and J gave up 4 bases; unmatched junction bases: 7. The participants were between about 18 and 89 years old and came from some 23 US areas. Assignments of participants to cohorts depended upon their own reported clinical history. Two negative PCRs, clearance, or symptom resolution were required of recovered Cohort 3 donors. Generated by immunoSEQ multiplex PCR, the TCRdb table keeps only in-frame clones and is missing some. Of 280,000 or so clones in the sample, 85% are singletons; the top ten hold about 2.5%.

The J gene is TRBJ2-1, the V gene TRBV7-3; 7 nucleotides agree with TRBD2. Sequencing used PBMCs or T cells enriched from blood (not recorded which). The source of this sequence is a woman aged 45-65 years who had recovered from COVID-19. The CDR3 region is CASSSTSGIYNEQFF. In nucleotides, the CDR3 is TGTGCCAGCAGCTCCACGAGCGGGATTTACAATGAGCAGTTCTTC.